The rows below give T cell receptor beta chains drawn from one sample of a study of identical twins. TCRdb ran MiXCR on the 5' RACE reads and lists one entry per CDR3 protein. In the table there are some 1,700,000 distinct CDR3 sequences, 32% of which are singletons. Sequencing was performed on cord blood. These receptor sequences come from a newborn girl in good health. Each CDR3 is given with its conserved first and last residue. The D gene is left open where the match is weak. A clone size is listed for some rows: how often the clone was seen (once, few, many), or a class if it is expanded.

CDR3 DNA | CDR3 protein | D gene | J gene | V gene | clone size
TGTGCCAGCAGCCAACGGACTAGCGGTCGGTACGAGCAGTACTTC | CASSQRTSGRYEQYF | TRBD2 | TRBJ2-7 | TRBV3-1 | many
TGCGCCAGCAGCTTGGAGAGCCAAGGATTCTACGGCTACACCTTC | CASSLESQGFYGYTF | - | TRBJ1-2 | TRBV5-1 | -
TGCAGTGCTCCGAGGGGGCGGGAGCAGTACTTC | CSAPRGREQYF | TRBD1 | TRBJ2-7 | TRBV20-1 | few
TGTGCCAGCAGCTTGCAATCGGACGTCTACGAGCAGTACTTC | CASSLQSDVYEQYF | - | TRBJ2-7 | TRBV5-6 | -
TGCGCCAGCAGCTTCCTAGCGGGGGGGGACTACAATGAGCAGTACTTC | CASSFLAGGDYNEQYF | TRBD2 | TRBJ2-7 | TRBV5-1 | -
TGCAGTGCTAGAGATATTCTTAGCGGGGGGGCCCTTGCGTACGAGCAGTACTTC | CSARDILSGGALAYEQYF | TRBD2 | TRBJ2-7 | TRBV20-1 | -
TGCAGCGTCTCCACGGGGACAGGAAGCAATCAGCCCCAGCATTTT | CSVSTGTGSNQPQHF | TRBD1 | TRBJ1-5 | TRBV29-1 | few
TGTGCCAGCAGCCAAGGAGCGGGGGGGCTCTACACAGATACGCAGTATTTT | CASSQGAGGLYTDTQYF | TRBD2 | TRBJ2-3 | TRBV14 | -
TGTGCCAGCAGTCCAGGACTAGCGGGGTTTTACAATGGGCAGTTCTTC | CASSPGLAGFYNGQFF | TRBD2 | TRBJ2-1 | TRBV5-4 | -
TGTGCCAGCAGCTTAGGGCAGGCTTTCACAGATACGCAGTATTTT | CASSLGQAFTDTQYF | - | TRBJ2-3 | TRBV11-3 | few
TGTGCCAGCAGTGAATATCTTGGAGGCGGGAGCTGGGCAGATACGCAGTATTTT | CASSEYLGGGSWADTQYF | TRBD2 | TRBJ2-3 | TRBV25-1 | few
TGTGCCAGCAGCCAAGAGGCTCATCTAGCGGGAGGGTTTGATACGCAGTATTTT | CASSQEAHLAGGFDTQYF | TRBD2 | TRBJ2-3 | TRBV4-2 | few
TGTGCCACCAGCAGAGATGTGAGGGATACGCAGTATTTT | CATSRDVRDTQYF | - | TRBJ2-3 | TRBV15 | -
TGCAGTGCCGGCGGGACATCTGACCCCTACGAGCAGTACTTC | CSAGGTSDPYEQYF | - | TRBJ2-7 | TRBV20-1 | few
TGTGCCAGCAGTTTAGGGGACAGGGGTCTCTCCTACGAGCAGTACTTC | CASSLGDRGLSYEQYF | TRBD1 | TRBJ2-7 | TRBV12-3/TRBV12-4 | -
TGTGCCATCAGGGGGACAGGAGGGGATACGCAGTATTTT | CAIRGTGGDTQYF | TRBD1 | TRBJ2-3 | TRBV10-3 | -
TGTGCCTTGGCTAGACCTAGCACAGATACGCAGTATTTT | CALARPSTDTQYF | - | TRBJ2-3 | TRBV2 | few
TGTGCCAGCAGTGAACCAGGGAACGGACAGTACTTC | CASSEPGNGQYF | - | TRBJ2-5 | TRBV6-1 | -
TGTGCCAGCAGCTCCGACAGGCCGAATGGCTACACCTTC | CASSSDRPNGYTF | - | TRBJ1-2 | TRBV12-3/TRBV12-4 | -
TGTGCCAGCAGTGCTACAGGGGGCTATGGCTACACCTTC | CASSATGGYGYTF | TRBD1 | TRBJ1-2 | TRBV5-1 | many
TGTGCCAGCAGTTTAATGGGACAGTATTATAATTCACCCCTCCACTTT | CASSLMGQYYNSPLHF | TRBD1 | TRBJ1-6 | TRBV27 | -
TGTGCCAGCCGCTTGAGAGGACGCTACGAGCAGTACTTC | CASRLRGRYEQYF | - | TRBJ2-7 | TRBV27 | -
TGTGCCAGCAGGGCCGGGGCTTCCTACGAGCAGTACTTC | CASRAGASYEQYF | - | TRBJ2-7 | TRBV7-2 | many
TGCGCCAGCAGCTTGTTCGCTCGTCCTAATCCTATCACAGATACGCAGTATTTT | CASSLFARPNPITDTQYF | - | TRBJ2-3 | TRBV5-1 | -
TGTGCCAGCAGTGAACAAGGGGGCGCTGGAGGCTACACCTTC | CASSEQGGAGGYTF | TRBD1 | TRBJ1-2 | TRBV6-1 | -
TGTGCCAGCAGCCCTGGGGAGCGGGGCAGCAATGAGCAGTTCTTC | CASSPGERGSNEQFF | TRBD2 | TRBJ2-1 | TRBV12-3/TRBV12-4 | -
TGCGCCAGCAGCCAAGGAGCGGGGGCCCCTAACAATGAGCAGTTCTTC | CASSQGAGAPNNEQFF | TRBD2 | TRBJ2-1 | TRBV4-1 | -
TGTGCCAGCAGTTCACCGCGGGGAGGCACAGATACGCAGTATTTT | CASSSPRGGTDTQYF | - | TRBJ2-3 | TRBV28 | many
TGTGCCAGCAGCCAAGGGCCGTCGGTCGCCTCCCTCACAGATACGCAGTATTTT | CASSQGPSVASLTDTQYF | - | TRBJ2-3 | TRBV14 | -
TGTGCCACCAGTGAGCCCGGGACTAGCGGCACAGATACGCAGTATTTT | CATSEPGTSGTDTQYF | TRBD2 | TRBJ2-3 | TRBV24-1 | many
TGCAGTGCTGGAGCGGGGAACCCTCAAGAGACCCAGTACTTC | CSAGAGNPQETQYF | TRBD2 | TRBJ2-5 | TRBV20-1 | -
TGTGTCAGCAGTGAATACAGGGAGCAGTTCTTC | CVSSEYREQFF | - | TRBJ2-1 | TRBV25-1 | -
TGTGCCAGCAGCTTAAGGAGACTAGCGGGAGCTTACAATGAGCAGTACTTC | CASSLRRLAGAYNEQYF | TRBD2 | TRBJ2-7 | TRBV7-9 | -
TGTGCCAGCAGAAGTAGTCCCATCTCCTACGAGCAGTACTTC | CASRSSPISYEQYF | - | TRBJ2-7 | TRBV7-6 | few
TGTGCCAGCAGCCTAAGTAGCGGGACCCCCTACGAGCAGTACTTC | CASSLSSGTPYEQYF | TRBD2 | TRBJ2-7 | TRBV7-2 | many
TGTGCCAGCAGTGATATCGGGGACAATGAGCAGTTCTTC | CASSDIGDNEQFF | - | TRBJ2-1 | TRBV2 | few
TGTGCCATCAGTGAGTCAGGGGCTGGGGCCAACGTCCTGACTTTC | CAISESGAGANVLTF | - | TRBJ2-6 | TRBV10-3 | many
TGTGCCAGCAGCGTAGCCCCGGGGGAGGATACGCAGTATTTT | CASSVAPGEDTQYF | - | TRBJ2-3 | TRBV9 | few
TGCAGTGCTTTTCGGGGGGGAGACGAAAAACTGTTTTTT | CSAFRGGDEKLFF | - | TRBJ1-4 | TRBV20-1 | -
TGCGCCAGCAGCTTGAACAGGGGTTACGAGCAGTACTTC | CASSLNRGYEQYF | TRBD1 | TRBJ2-7 | TRBV5-1 | many
TGCGCCAGCAGCCAAGATATGGAGGGGGCCAACTATGGCTACACCTTC | CASSQDMEGANYGYTF | TRBD1 | TRBJ1-2 | TRBV4-1 | few
TGTGCCAGCAGTTCTGAGACCCATTCACCCCTCCACTTT | CASSSETHSPLHF | - | TRBJ1-6 | TRBV7-2 | -
TGTGCCAGCAGTCGTTACCCGGGCAGCTTTAACTATGGCTACACCTTC | CASSRYPGSFNYGYTF | - | TRBJ1-2 | TRBV27 | -
TGTGCCAGCAGCCAAGATGAGGGGTCGCTATATGGCTACACCTTC | CASSQDEGSLYGYTF | - | TRBJ1-2 | TRBV14 | few
TGTGCCAGCTTCGAGGGCACAGATACGCAGTATTTT | CASFEGTDTQYF | - | TRBJ2-3 | TRBV28 | few
TGCAGTGCTAGATGGAGGCGCACCTACAATGAGCAGTTCTTC | CSARWRRTYNEQFF | - | TRBJ2-1 | TRBV20-1 | few
TGTGCCAGCAGTACGGGGAAGGGCTACACCTTC | CASSTGKGYTF | - | TRBJ1-2 | TRBV2 | -
TGTGCCATCAGTGGGACAGGGGGCGGAGAAAAACTGTTTTTT | CAISGTGGGEKLFF | TRBD1 | TRBJ1-4 | TRBV10-3 | few
TGTGCCAGCAGTGGGGAGCGGGAGCCCCTCCCGCAAGAGACCCAGTTCTTC | CASSGEREPLPQETQFF | TRBD2 | TRBJ2-1 | TRBV2 | -
TGTGCCAGCAGCCCTCGGACAGGGGGATCCACTGAAGCTTTCTTT | CASSPRTGGSTEAFF | TRBD1 | TRBJ1-1 | TRBV27 | few
TGCAGTGCTAGAGGGGCCTTCTCTAACTATGGCTACACCTTC | CSARGAFSNYGYTF | - | TRBJ1-2 | TRBV20-1 | few
TGTGCCATCAGTGTAGGCGGGGAGAGCACAGATACGCAGTATTTT | CAISVGGESTDTQYF | - | TRBJ2-3 | TRBV10-3 | -
TGCAGTGCTAGACTGGATGGCAGGGAGAATGGCTACACCTTC | CSARLDGRENGYTF | - | TRBJ1-2 | TRBV20-1 | few
TGTGCCAGCAGTAGGACATCCGATTCACCCCTCCACTTT | CASSRTSDSPLHF | - | TRBJ1-6 | TRBV12-3/TRBV12-4 | few
TGTGCCATCAGTGAGGGGACAGGGCTCATGAACACTGAAGCTTTCTTT | CAISEGTGLMNTEAFF | TRBD1 | TRBJ1-1 | TRBV10-3 | -